The 17 T cell receptor beta chains in this list originate from one sample, sequenced in a study of breast tumors, draining lymph nodes, adjacent tissues. TCRdb passed the multiplex PCR reads through MiXCR, listing each CDR3 protein once. This table holds hundreds of thousands of distinct CDR3 sequences, roughly 32% found once. Samples came from axillary lymph nodes draining the breast cancer. The sequencing sample was made of axillary lymph node tissue. These receptors were obtained from a female donor with breast cancer. Some clones in this sample may be carry-over from other donors' samples.

Notes on this clonotype: A much larger clone is a single base away; this may be a read error. The CDR3 DNA is TGTGCCAGCAGCTTTACCAATGGGCAGTTCTTC. Protein: CASSFTNGQFF. This chain uses TRBV7-9 with TRBJ2-1; no clear D gene. Germline loops: CDR1 SEHNR, CDR2 FQNEAQ (reference sequence). This CDR3 is 11 amino acids long. The variable domain in full, with the rest retrieved from reference TRBV7-9 and TRBJ2-1, is DTGVSQNPRHKITKRGQNVTFRCDPISEHNRLYWYRQTLGQGPEFLTYFQNEAQLEKSRLLSDRFSAERPKGSFSTLEIQRTEQGDSAMYLCASSFTNGQFFGPGTRLTVL.

This clonotype was recorded at least ten times. The chain couples TRBV5-4 to TRBJ2-3; TRBD2 might be the D (6 bases). Per germline, CDR1 SGHNT and CDR2 YYREEE (reference sequence). V dropped 0 bases and J dropped 6 bases, with 11 bases sitting between them. The CDR3 extends over 14 amino acids. The CDR3 loop is CASSLVLADDTQYF. CDR3 nucleotide sequence: TGTGCCAGCAGCTTGGTACTAGCCGACGATACGCAGTATTTT. Full variable domain (outside the CDR3, taken from reference TRBV5-4 and TRBJ2-3): ETGVTQSPTHLIKTRGQQVTLRCSSQSGHNTVSWYQQALGQGPQFIFQYYREEENGRGNFPPRFSGLQFPNYSSELNVNALELDDSALYLCASSLVLADDTQYFGPGTRLTVL.

Note on this clonotype: The conserved closing phenylalanine or tryptophan is absent in this CDR3, likely reflecting a read error. V and J are TRBV7-2 and TRBJ2-1; D is ambiguous. CDR3 length: 14 amino acids. The germline gives CDR1 SGHTA, CDR2 FQGNSA. The ends were cut back, 6 bases at V and 6 bases at J, with 15 bases in the middle. CDR3 bases: TGTGCCAGCAGTCCCGGACCAGCCTCCAATGAGCAGTTCCTC. Translated, it gives CASSPGPASNEQFL.

This clonotype was seen at least ten times. This chain joins TRBV5-6 and TRBJ2-3; unclear D gene. The CDR3 runs to 12 residues. Germline CDR1 is SGHDT and CDR2 is YYEEEE. The germline V and J ends were trimmed by 1 base and 5 bases, with 5 bases remaining between them. As DNA, the CDR3 is TGTGCCAGCAGCTTGTTTGGAGATACGCAGTATTTT. This codes for CASSLFGDTQYF.

This clonotype was detected many times. The chain is built from TRBV9 and TRBJ2-3; D gene unclear. The CDR3 is made up of 15 amino acids. The germline V gene has CDR1 SGDLS and CDR2 YYNGEE. The V end lost 0 bases, the J end lost 2 bases, and 10 bases lay between the germline ends. CDR3 residues: CASSVAYGYTDTQYF. The DNA for the CDR3 is TGTGCCAGCAGCGTAGCATACGGATACACAGATACGCAGTATTTT.

In the case of this clonotype: A much larger clone is a single base away; this may be a read error. The chain couples TRBV3-1 to TRBJ2-7; no definite D call. The CDR3 covers 13 residues. V dropped 3 bases and J dropped 6 bases, with 12 bases sitting between them. Germline assignment: CDR1 LGHDT and CDR2 YNNKEL (reference sequence). The CDR3 coding sequence is TGTGCCAGCAGCCAGGGCAGGCCTCTCGAGCAGTACTTC. It codes for CASSQGRPLEQYF.

Concerning this clonotype itself: This may arise from a read error, as a much more abundant clone is one base away. This chain links TRBV28 with TRBJ2-7; 7 bases fit TRBD2. CDR1 and CDR2 (germline): MDHEN, SYDVKM. This CDR3 spans 11 amino acids. The DNA for the CDR3 is TGTGCCAGCAGTTTGAGGCGGGAGCGGTACTTC. Translation gives CASSLRRERYF.

This clonotype occurred a few times. The V gene is TRBV30, the J gene TRBJ2-1; D gene uncertain. The V gene lost 2 bases and the J gene lost 6 bases, with 17 bases spanning the gap. Germline values: CDR1 GTSNPN, CDR2 SVGIG (reference sequence). CDR3 size: 15 residues. The CDR3 spells CAWSSGSGTTNEQFF. CDR3 coding DNA: TGTGCCTGGAGTTCCGGATCCGGAACAACCAATGAGCAGTTCTTC.

On this clonotype: A much bigger clone sits one base away, suggesting this may be a read error. V usage is TRBV30 and J usage is TRBJ2-7; 9 bases match TRBD2. This CDR3 contains 14 residues. Germline CDR1 and CDR2: GTSNPN and SVGIG (reference sequence). CDR3 DNA: TGTGCCTGGAGGGTAGCGGGGGCCTCCTACGAGCAGTGCTTC. Its protein product is CAWRVAGASYEQCF.

At least ten counts were recorded for this clonotype. The chain recombines TRBV7-2 with TRBJ2-3, with 10 bases fitting TRBD2. CDR1 is SGHTA, CDR2 FQGNSA, per germline. V lost 4 bases and J lost 5; bases outside the gene matches: 12. This CDR3 comprises 17 residues. The CDR3 region has the DNA TGTGCCAGCAGCTCCCGGCGGGGGACTAGCGTCAGAGATACGCAGTATTTT. Translating it yields CASSSRRGTSVRDTQYF.

In this sample, this clonotype turned up many times. V usage is TRBV3-1 and J usage is TRBJ2-5; no reliable D call. This CDR3 has 11 residues. V lost 1 base, J lost 7 bases, and 4 bases lay in between. The germline gives CDR1 LGHDT, CDR2 YNNKEL (reference sequence). CDR3 loop: CASSQAVTQYF. Written as DNA, the CDR3 is TGTGCCAGCAGCCAAGCCGTGACCCAGTACTTC.

The gene calls are TRBV4-1 and TRBJ2-3, with TRBD2 matching over 9 bases. CDR3 length: 15 residues. Germline trimming cut 1 base from V and 6 bases from J; bases unmatched to any gene: 5. CDR1 is MGHRA and CDR2 is YSYEKL in the germline V gene. CDR3 sequence (DNA): TGCGCCAGCAGCCAAGTAGCGGGAGCAGGCGATACGCAGTATTTT. It is translated as CASSQVAGAGDTQYF.

On this clonotype itself: A junction boundary mismatches the germline segment, possibly from a read error. The chain uses TRBV20-1 and TRBJ2-2; TRBD1 matches 7 bases. This CDR3 comprises 13 residues. The germline gives CDR1 DFQATT, CDR2 SNEGSKA (reference sequence). CDR3 amino acids: CGARPQGRGELFF. The CDR3, as DNA: TGCGGTGCTAGACCACAGGGGCGGGGGGAGCTGTTTTTT.

This chain connects TRBV6-9 to TRBJ2-3, with 9 bases that match TRBD2. CDR3 length: 16 residues. Germline-derived CDR1 and CDR2 are MNHGY and SVAAGI. J lost 2 bases, V lost 5 bases, and 8 bases had no gene match. CDR3 residues: CASSIRVAGATDTQYF. DNA for the CDR3: TGTGCCAGCAGTATCAGGGTAGCGGGAGCCACAGATACGCAGTATTTT.

This clonotype was counted many times. The V call is TRBV20-1, the J call TRBJ2-5; 8 bases fit TRBD1. V lost 1 base to trimming and J lost 5 bases; unmatched junction nucleotides: 6. Per the germline V gene, CDR1 is DFQATT and CDR2 is SNEGSKA (reference sequence). CDR3 length equals 14 residues. CDR3 nucleotides: TGCAGTGCTAGAGGACAGGGGATCGGTGAGACCCAGTACTTC. It is translated as CSARGQGIGETQYF.

Only one count was recorded for this clonotype. The chain uses TRBV20-1 and TRBJ2-3; a weak D match, TRBD2 (6 bases). Between the trimmed V and J ends, which lost 0 bases and 8 bases, there was a span of 24 bases. The CDR3 runs to 17 residues. Germline lookup yields CDR1 DFQATT and CDR2 SNEGSKA (reference sequence). The CDR3 DNA reads as TGCAGTGCTAGAGACTACCGGGGCGGGGCGATGCTATTTACGCAGTATTTT. Translation: CSARDYRGGAMLFTQYF.

This clonotype appeared many times. The rearrangement uses TRBV30 and TRBJ2-3, with 9 nucleotides matching TRBD2. The junction had 3 bases not matched to a gene; V was cut back by 2 bases and J by 3 bases. The V gene's germline CDR1 is GTSNPN and CDR2 SVGIG (reference sequence). This CDR3 is 14 amino acids long. The CDR3 loop is CAWSPGLATDTQYF. The CDR3 DNA reads TGTGCCTGGAGTCCGGGACTAGCTACAGATACGCAGTATTTT.